The clone carrying this T cell receptor beta chain has only a few counts. The antigen remains unidentified. This record comes from a study of T-cell memory formation after mild COVID-19. Study as a whole: For the most part, TCR clusters were specific to one donor.

Via MiXCR, TCRdb re-called the 5' RACE reads, giving one row per CDR3 protein. The table shows roughly 480,000 distinct CDR3 sequences, with around a quarter occurring only once. Study observations and caveats: Clones which contracted sat mainly in CM and EM if CD4+, and in EMRA if CD8+. Some responding clones appeared in pre-infection memory, suggesting cross-reactive memory joined.

The CDR3 runs 14 residues. V was pared by 3 bases and J by 9 bases, with 6 bases of the junction left unmatched. The receptor's source is an adult woman who had mild COVID-19 (a few samples of this study predate the infection). Cell type and time point are not known. The material sequenced was PBMCs or a T cell subset sorted from them (not recorded which). The genes are TRBV12-3 or TRBV12-4 and TRBJ2-1; TRBD2 agrees at 9 bases. CDR3 residues: CASSLLAGMGEQFF. As DNA, the CDR3 is TGTGCCAGCAGTTTGCTAGCGGGAATGGGTGAGCAGTTCTTC.